This T cell receptor (beta chain) is from a study of glioma-infiltrating T cells. In regard to this clonotype: Its antigen is currently unknown.

Whole-study results and caveats: CDR3 overlap between tissue and blood was very small.

TCR alpha and beta CDR3 regions were amplified from RNA using iRepertoire nested multiplex PCR. TCRdb redid the calling of the multiplex PCR reads with MiXCR, one entry per CDR3 protein. The repertoire holds 150,000 or so distinct CDR3 sequences, with more than 35% as singletons. This CDR3 comprises 14 residues. Trimming left V 8 bases short and J 0 bases short, with 14 bases between. CDR1 SNHLY and CDR2 FYNNEI come from the germline V gene. This TCR was recovered from a human donor with low-grade glioma or glioblastoma, undergoing nonglioma brain surgery, or in good health (not recorded which). The chain is built from TRBV2 and TRBJ2-7; TRBD1 is a possible D gene (6 bases). The specimen was glioma tissue, nonneoplastic brain tissue, or PBMCs (not recorded which). The CDR3 DNA sequence: TGTGCCAGCCTCCGGACAGCCTCCTCCTACGAGCAGTACTTC. It yields the protein CASLRTASSYEQYF.